This T cell receptor beta chain comes out of a study of cytomegalovirus exposure and HLA in healthy donors. The study, taken as a whole, reports: A cluster of highly shared sequence variants was likely a sequencing artifact.

PCR involved 60 Vbeta and 13 Jbeta primers. Libraries were prepared by immunoSEQ multiplex PCR; TCRdb keeps only in-frame clonotypes and omits some of them. Among about 160,000 clones, approximately 81% were seen once, and the ten largest hold less than 3%. As regards this clone: Its antigen is unidentified.

The CDR3 is made up of 17 amino acids. Material: PBMCs. This clonotype was obtained from a female donor in good health and CMV-seronegative. This chain joins TRBV21-1 and TRBJ1-5; TRBD1, the table's D call, lacks a check against the DNA. TRBV21-1 is shown as a pseudogene. The chain's CDR3 is CASSKDRGHECNQPQHF. DNA of the CDR3: TGTGCCAGCAGCAAGGACAGGGGGCATGAGTGCAATCAGCCCCAGCATTTT.